Listed below are T cell receptor beta chains from one sample, sequenced in a study of shared T cell receptors in the human thymus. The protocol was immunoSEQ multiplex PCR, while the TCRdb copy is restricted to in-frame clones and leaves out a portion. The data contain over 650,000 clones, approximately 89% of them seen just once; the ten biggest clones take up approximately 0.0097%. The sample was also reused in another study, on human thymus T cells.

Sequences were obtained from thymocytes. The receptors were gathered from a boy in the first two years of life with a congenital heart defect. CDR3s include the opening cysteine and the closing phenylalanine or tryptophan. A D gene is named only where the DNA matches it firmly. Not every row has a clone size; where given, it reads once, few, many or a size class.

clone_size	d_call	v_call	j_call	cdr3_nt	cdr3_aa
NA	NA	TRBV19	TRBJ1-5	TGTGCCAGTAGTATACAGAGCAATCAGCCCCAGCATTTT	CASSIQSNQPQHF
NA	NA	TRBV2	TRBJ2-5	TGTGCCAGCGCCAGGTTAGAAGAGACCCAGTACTTC	CASARLEETQYF
few	NA	TRBV18	TRBJ1-5	TGTGCCAGCTCACCAGAGGTTGGTATAGGGGCAGGAGATCAGCCCCAGCATTTT	CASSPEVGIGAGDQPQHF
NA	NA	TRBV18	TRBJ2-7	TGTGCCAGCTCCCTCTCCTACGAGCAGTACTTC	CASSLSYEQYF
NA	NA	TRBV19	TRBJ2-3	TGTGCCAGTAGTATAGTAGGGGCCCCCACAGATACGCAGTATTTT	CASSIVGAPTDTQYF
few	NA	TRBV28	TRBJ2-7	TGTGCCAGCAGTGCGGCCTTTAACGAGCAGTACTTC	CASSAAFNEQYF
NA	TRBD1	TRBV28	TRBJ2-7	TGTGCCAGCAGCGGGACAGGGACTTACGAGCAGTACTTC	CASSGTGTYEQYF
NA	NA	TRBV28	TRBJ2-7	TGTGCCAGCACGGCGGTAAGATCGTACGAGCAGTACTTC	CASTAVRSYEQYF
once	NA	TRBV4-2	TRBJ2-7	TGTGCCAGCAGCCCTCACAGGGACATCCCCTACGAGCAGTACTTC	CASSPHRDIPYEQYF
once	TRBD2	TRBV7-2	TRBJ2-3	TGTGCCAGCAGCTTTCGCGGCGGGAGGAATTGGACAGATACGCAGTATTTT	CASSFRGGRNWTDTQYF
NA	TRBD1	TRBV7-2	TRBJ1-6	TGTGCCAGCAGCGCAGATGTGGGACAGATCTCCTATAATTCACCCCTCCACTTT	CASSADVGQISYNSPLHF
NA	NA	TRBV7-9	TRBJ1-2	TGTGCCAGCAGCTTAGGGCCGCCGTATGGCTACACCTTC	CASSLGPPYGYTF
NA	TRBD1	TRBV5-6	TRBJ1-1	TGTGCCAGCAGCTTACCTCAGGACAGGGGGCTTAATACTGAAGCTTTCTTT	CASSLPQDRGLNTEAFF
NA	TRBD1	TRBV5-4	TRBJ2-7	TGTGCCAGCAGCCACAAGGACAGGGACGACTACGAGCAGTACTTC	CASSHKDRDDYEQYF
NA	NA	TRBV11-2	TRBJ1-4	TGTGCCAGCAGGGCCGAAGGGGGGGGTACTAATGAAAAACTGTTTTTT	CASRAEGGGTNEKLFF
NA	TRBD2	TRBV6-6	TRBJ2-1	TGTGCCAGCAGCCGACCGGGGGGTCGCTACAATGAGCAGTTCTTC	CASSRPGGRYNEQFF
NA	TRBD2	TRBV4-1	TRBJ2-7	TGCGCCAGCAGCTCCCTACAGCATCTTCACCTTGGGACTAGAGGACCCTACGAGCAGTACTTC	CASSSLQHLHLGTRGPYEQYF